Below are 3 T cell receptor beta chains sequenced from a single sample in a study of cytomegalovirus exposure and HLA in healthy donors. The PCR was carried out with 60 Vbeta primers and 13 Jbeta primers. Sequenced by immunoSEQ multiplex PCR; TCRdb stores in-frame clones only, minus some. Among approximately 170,000 clones, around 78% were seen once, and the ten largest hold 2% to 2.5%. Material for sequencing was PBMCs. The source is a woman in her 30s in good health and CMV-seropositive.

The V gene is TRBV7-9, the J gene TRBJ2-1, with TRBD2 identical over 12 bases. The CDR3 spans 17 residues. V lost 5 bases, J lost 7 bases, and 12 bases stayed unmatched. Germline V gene data show CDR1 as SEHNR and CDR2 as FQNEAQ (reference sequence). The CDR3 DNA reads TGTGCCAGCAGCCTAGGACTAGCGGGACGTGTTTGGAATGAGCAGTTCTTC. Translated: CASSLGLAGRVWNEQFF.

The chain uses TRBV28 and TRBJ1-5; D is unresolved. V lost 3 bases, J lost 7 bases, and 13 bases lay in between. The V gene's germline CDR1 is MDHEN and CDR2 SYDVKM. The length of the CDR3 is 14 residues. The CDR3 loop is CASSFAGFGQPQHF. As DNA, the CDR3 is TGTGCCAGCAGTTTCGCCGGCTTCGGGCAGCCCCAGCATTTT.

J is TRBJ2-5 and V is TRBV7-9; D is uncertain. V was trimmed by 5 bases and J by 0 bases, leaving 4 bases between them. Germline assignment: CDR1 SEHNR and CDR2 FQNEAQ (reference sequence). CDR3 length equals 12 residues. The CDR3 reads CASSPYQETQYF. CDR3 DNA: TGTGCCAGCAGCCCCTACCAAGAGACCCAGTACTTC.